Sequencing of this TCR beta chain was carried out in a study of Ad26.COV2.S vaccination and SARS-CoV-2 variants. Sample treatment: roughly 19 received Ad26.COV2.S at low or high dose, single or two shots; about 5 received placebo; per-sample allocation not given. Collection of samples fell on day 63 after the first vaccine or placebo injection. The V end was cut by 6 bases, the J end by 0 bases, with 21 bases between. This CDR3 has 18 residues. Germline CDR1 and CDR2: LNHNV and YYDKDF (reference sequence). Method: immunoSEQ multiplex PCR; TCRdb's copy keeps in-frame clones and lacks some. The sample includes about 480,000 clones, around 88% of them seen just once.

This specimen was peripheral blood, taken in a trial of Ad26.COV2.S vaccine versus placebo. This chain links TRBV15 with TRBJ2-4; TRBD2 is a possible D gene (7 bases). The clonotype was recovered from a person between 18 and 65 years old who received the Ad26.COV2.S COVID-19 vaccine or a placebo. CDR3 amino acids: CATSNRIGGPLAKNIQYF. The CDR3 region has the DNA TGTGCCACCAGTAACCGAATCGGGGGGCCCCTAGCCAAAAACATTCAGTACTTC.